These 3 T cell receptor beta chains originate from one sample sequenced in a study of blood T cell repertoires in COVID-19 (dated by TCRdb to 2018 to 2021). The library was generated by the immunoSEQ multiplex PCR assay. Here the immuneACCESS table is served through TCRdb, limited to in-frame sequences with V and J called. Missing clones are a known gap in these copies; in checked studies unresolved V genes cover under half, and the rest lacks a known reason. This sample gives 110,000 or so clones in total; around nine tenths of them show up just once. The top ten constitute 6.5% to 10% of the sample. Sequenced: peripheral blood. The source is a woman in her 70s who had recovered from COVID-19.

The rearrangement uses TRBV19 and TRBJ1-2, with TRBD1 as a possible D gene (5 bases). The CDR3 spans 12 residues. V dropped 5 bases and J dropped 8 bases, with 12 bases sitting between them. Germline values: CDR1 LNHDA, CDR2 SQIVND (reference sequence). The CDR3 reads CASSVTGSGYTF. CDR3 DNA: TGTGCCAGTAGTGTAACAGGTTCGGGCTACACCTTC. The complete variable domain, with remaining parts taken from reference TRBV19 and TRBJ1-2, reads DGGITQSPKYLFRKEGQNVTLSCEQNLNHDAMYWYRQDPGQGLRLIYYSQIVNDFQKGDIAEGYSVSREKKESFPLTVTSAQKNPTAFYLCASSVTGSGYTFGSGTRLTVV.

This chain connects TRBV4-1 to TRBJ2-7; tentatively, D is TRBD2 (6 bases). Trimming took 4 bases from V and 2 from J, leaving 9 bases between them. Germline CDR1 is MGHRA and CDR2 is YSYEKL. The CDR3 spans 13 residues. The CDR3 region has the DNA TGCGCCAGCAGCCGGGACTTCACCTACGAGCAGTACTTC. Amino acids: CASSRDFTYEQYF.

The gene calls are TRBV19 and TRBJ1-2; D ambiguous. Germline values: CDR1 LNHDA, CDR2 SQIVND (reference sequence). CDR3 length: 12 amino acids. V was pared by 7 bases and J by 8 bases, with 14 bases between. CDR3 nucleotide sequence: TGTGCCAGTAATATCGGGATTTCCGGCTACACCTTC. This sequence encodes CASNIGISGYTF. The full variable domain, rest sourced from reference TRBV19 and TRBJ1-2, is DGGITQSPKYLFRKEGQNVTLSCEQNLNHDAMYWYRQDPGQGLRLIYYSQIVNDFQKGDIAEGYSVSREKKESFPLTVTSAQKNPTAFYLCASNIGISGYTFGSGTRLTVV.